Reported below is one T cell receptor (beta chain). Its matching antigen is unknown. This specimen comes from a study of radiation and T cells in renal cell carcinoma. TCRdb keeps only in-frame clones here, not all; method: immunoSEQ multiplex PCR. This table has tens of thousands of clones, around 80% appearing once. Time point here: blood 2 weeks post-SBRT. Noted treatment: 15 Gy SBRT to primary tumor, nephrectomy 4 weeks later. Clear cell pathology was present in this patient's renal cell carcinoma. The CDR3 extends over 16 amino acids. The V gene's germline CDR1 is LNHNV and CDR2 YYDKDF (reference sequence). The V and J ends lost 10 bases and 2 bases, in that order; junction bases with no gene match: 15. General study results and limits: Baseline intratumoral clonotype presence is unknown without pretreatment biopsies.

The chain couples TRBV15 to TRBJ2-5; TRBD1 matches at 8 bases. The receptor comes from a man aged 60 to 75 with renal cell carcinoma. The sample here was blood, taken from a patient whose treatment included radiotherapy and nephrectomy. CDR3 protein: CAIRKQGQEPQETQYF. CDR3 coding DNA: TGTGCCATAAGAAAACAGGGACAGGAGCCACAAGAGACCCAGTACTTC.